Below, 21 T cell receptor beta chains from the same sample are listed, as sequenced in a study of vaccination and CD4 T cells after COVID-19. The treatment was: roughly 10-day PBMC culture with coronavirus spike peptide pools or control peptides (ViraFEST assay). Antigens of these TCRs are unknown. With the Oncomine TCR Beta short-read assay, DNA from cultured CD4+ T cells was sequenced. MiXCR, applied by TCRdb to the PCR reads, yields one record per CDR3 protein. This sample has 8,500 to 10,000 distinct CDR3 sequences; over 30% occur once, and the top ten carry about 16%. The material sequenced was CD4+ T cells from blood, cultured in vitro. The receptor set was obtained from a human donor who had recovered from COVID-19.

This chain connects TRBV6-2 or TRBV6-3 to TRBJ2-7, with D perhaps TRBD1 (6 bases). The CDR3 runs to 15 residues. V was cut by 8 bases and J by 0 bases, with 17 bases left in between. CDR1 is MNHEY and CDR2 is SVGEGT in the germline V gene. CDR3 sequence (DNA): TGTGCCAGCCACAAACTGGGACAACCCTCCTACGAGCAGTACTTC. Translation gives CASHKLGQPSYEQYF.

In this sample, this clonotype turned up a few times. The V gene is TRBV18, the J gene TRBJ1-5; TRBD1 matches at 9 bases. Germline V lookup: CDR1 KGHSH, CDR2 LQKENI. The junction had 9 bases not matched to a gene; V was cut back by 5 bases and J by 7 bases. The length of the CDR3 is 15 residues. CDR3 nucleotides: TGTGCCAGCTCATCGGGACAGGGATCGGAGCAGCCCCAGCATTTT. Translating it yields CASSSGQGSEQPQHF.

The rearrangement links TRBV23-1 to TRBJ1-4; the D gene is possibly TRBD1 (6 bases). TRBV23-1 is annotated as an ORF whose role is uncertain. The CDR3 extends over 16 amino acids. The V and J ends lost 0 bases and 8 bases respectively, with 16 bases between them. In nucleotides, the CDR3 is TGCGCCAGCAGTCAATCTATCAGGGGAGGAGGGGAAAAACTGTTTTTT. Encoded protein: CASSQSIRGGGEKLFF.

This clonotype was counted between two and nine times. The CDR3 coding sequence is TGTGCCAGTAGTATTGGGCTCGTCGCGGAAAACTATGGCTACACCTTC. Its translation is CASSIGLVAENYGYTF. This chain joins TRBV19 and TRBJ1-2; D is undetermined. The CDR3 is made up of 16 amino acids. Trimming pared 3 bases from V and 2 bases from J, leaving 16 bases between. Germline V gives CDR1 LNHDA, CDR2 SQIVND (reference sequence).

This clonotype was observed a handful of times. V is TRBV30 and J is TRBJ1-5, with TRBD1 identical over 7 bases. Looked up from germline, CDR1 is GTSNPN and CDR2 is SVGIG (reference sequence). Losses at the gene ends were 0 bases for V and 7 bases for J; bases not matched to a gene: 3. The CDR3 extends over 13 amino acids. The CDR3 nucleotides read TGTGCCTGGAGTGTAACAGGGGAGCAGCCCCAGCATTTT. This translates into CAWSVTGEQPQHF.

This clonotype occurred a few times. J is TRBJ2-3 and V is TRBV6-1; 12 positions match TRBD2. After removal of 4 bases from V and 4 bases from J, the junction contained 9 bases not matched to a gene. The CDR3 covers 17 residues. Germline V gene lookup returns CDR1 MNHNS and CDR2 SASEGT. This chain's CDR3 is CASSAFGLAGFSDTQYF. DNA of the CDR3: TGTGCCAGCAGTGCTTTTGGACTAGCGGGGTTTTCAGATACGCAGTATTTT.

This clonotype was counted once. A read error may produce the germline difference seen at one junction end. The chain is built from TRBV5-1 and TRBJ2-7; possible D gene TRBD1, 7 bases. This CDR3 region has 11 residues. CDR1 is SGHRS and CDR2 is YFSETQ in the germline V gene. The CDR3 sequence: CASSYAGQFFF. In DNA form, the CDR3 reads TGCGCCAGCAGCTACGCGGGACAGTTTTTCTTC.

The chain has TRBV6-5 and TRBJ1-2; D not certain. With 2 bases removed from V and 3 bases from J, the gap between germline ends came to 7 bases. The CDR3 extends over 13 amino acids. The germline V gene has CDR1 MNHEY and CDR2 SVGAGI. CDR3 sequence (DNA): TGTGCCAGCAGTTACCGGCTTGACTATGGCTACACCTTC. Translating it yields CASSYRLDYGYTF.

CDR3 loop: CASSLVGERGGAYEQYF. CDR3 nucleotide sequence: TGTGCCAGCAGCTTGGTAGGTGAGCGGGGGGGCGCCTACGAGCAGTACTTC. V gene TRBV5-6 combines with J gene TRBJ2-7; 10 bases map to TRBD2. The ends lost 0 bases at V and 2 bases at J; junction bases unmatched: 8. The V gene's germline CDR1 is SGHDT and CDR2 YYEEEE. The CDR3 has 17 residues.

This clonotype was observed a few times. The chain is built from TRBV7-2 and TRBJ2-4, with 7 bases aligning to TRBD2. Germline values: CDR1 SGHTA, CDR2 FQGNSA. The CDR3 is made up of 13 amino acids. Trimming took 8 bases from V and 4 from J; bases not matched to a gene: 5. For the CDR3, the DNA is TGTGCCAGCGGCGGGCGGGGGAAAAACATTCAGTACTTC. It codes for CASGGRGKNIQYF.

The V call is TRBV11-3, the J call TRBJ2-2, with D hard to call. Germline V gene sequence: CDR1 SGHNT, CDR2 YENEEA. The CDR3 is 16 amino acids. V dropped 1 base and J dropped 3 bases, with 12 bases sitting between them. CDR3 nucleotides: TGTGCCAGCAGCTTAGTTGCTGGGTCGGACACCGGGGAGCTGTTTTTT. Translated: CASSLVAGSDTGELFF.

This clonotype was counted only a few times. The V call is TRBV20-1, the J call TRBJ2-2; D gene unclear. V was pared by 6 bases and J by 5 bases, with 13 bases between. The CDR3 covers 13 residues. From germline, CDR1 is DFQATT and CDR2 SNEGSKA (reference sequence). As DNA, the CDR3 is TGCAGTGCCCAGCTTCAGCTAACCGGGGAGCTGTTTTTT. As protein: CSAQLQLTGELFF.

This clonotype was found a few times. CDR3 coding DNA: TGTGCCAGCAGCTTATACGGACACGCTCTTTCCTACAATGAGCAGTTCTTC. Protein sequence: CASSLYGHALSYNEQFF. The chain combines TRBV7-9 with TRBJ2-1; the D gene is possibly TRBD1 (5 bases). The germline V gene has CDR1 SEHNR and CDR2 FQNEAQ (reference sequence). The CDR3 runs to 17 residues. V dropped 2 bases and J dropped 1 base, with 15 bases sitting between them.

The genes are TRBV27 and TRBJ2-3; 10 bases map to TRBD2. V was clipped by 5 bases and J by 3 bases; unmatched bases: 5. The CDR3 sequence is 15 residues long. Germline V gene lookup returns CDR1 MNHEY and CDR2 SMNVEV (reference sequence). In DNA form, the CDR3 reads TGTGCCAGCAGTCCCCTACTAGCGGGAACAGATACGCAGTATTTT. This codes for CASSPLLAGTDTQYF.

This clonotype was detected only a few times. The rearrangement joins TRBV12-3 or TRBV12-4 to TRBJ1-3; D gene unclear. The CDR3 consists of 12 residues. Trimming pared 1 base from V and 8 bases from J, leaving 6 bases between. The CDR3 reads CASSLGRDTIYF. CDR3 sequence (DNA): TGTGCCAGCAGTTTAGGACGGGACACCATATATTTT.

This clonotype was picked up a small number of times. The V and J genes are TRBV20-1 and TRBJ2-3, with no clear D. CDR1 and CDR2 from the germline V gene are DFQATT and SNEGSKA (reference sequence). This CDR3 comprises 14 residues. Deletions cut 3 bases from V and 6 bases from J, with 16 bases between. CDR3 DNA sequence: TGCAGTGCTAGCGTCAGGCTATTAAGGGATACGCAGTATTTT. It specifies CSASVRLLRDTQYF.

The rearrangement links TRBV2 to TRBJ1-1; 11 bases align to TRBD1. Germline CDR1 is SNHLY and CDR2 is FYNNEI. This CDR3 is 15 amino acids long. The V and J ends lost 6 bases and 5 bases, in that order; junction bases with no gene match: 8. The CDR3 here is CASSEDRGLGTEAFF. CDR3 DNA sequence: TGTGCCAGCAGCGAGGACAGGGGGCTGGGGACTGAAGCTTTCTTT. The variable domain in full, with the rest retrieved from reference TRBV2 and TRBJ1-1, is EPEVTQTPSHQVTQMGQEVILRCVPISNHLYFYWYRQILGQKVEFLVSFYNNEISEKSEIFDDQFSVERPDGSNFTLKIRSTKLEDSAMYFCASSEDRGLGTEAFFGQGTRLTVV.

The chain employs TRBV6-1 and TRBJ1-5, with D unclear. Trimming removed 6 bases at V and 2 bases at J, with 14 bases between. The germline V gene encodes CDR1 MNHNS and CDR2 SASEGT. The CDR3 loop spans 15 amino acids. CDR3 nucleotide sequence: TGTGCCAGCAGGCCTACATGGAACGGCAATCAGCCCCAGCATTTT. Protein sequence: CASRPTWNGNQPQHF.

The genes are TRBV11-2 and TRBJ1-1; weak D call: TRBD1 (6 bases). Trimming left V 6 bases short and J 6 bases short, with 14 bases between. Germline loops: CDR1 SGHAT, CDR2 FQNNGV. The CDR3 spans 13 residues. In DNA, the CDR3 is TGTGCCAGCAGACCAATCGGGGGCCCTGAAGCTTTCTTT. Amino acids: CASRPIGGPEAFF.

This chain links TRBV5-6 with TRBJ1-2; D ambiguous. The ends were cut back, 0 bases at V and 4 bases at J, with 10 bases in the middle. The germline V gene encodes CDR1 SGHDT and CDR2 YYEEEE. This CDR3 spans 14 amino acids. In DNA form, the CDR3 reads TGTGCCAGCAGCTTGGCCCTGCCCTCCTATGGCTACACCTTC. Amino acid sequence: CASSLALPSYGYTF. Filled out from reference TRBV5-6 and TRBJ1-2, the complete variable domain reads DAGVTQSPTHLIKTRGQQVTLRCSPKSGHDTVSWYQQALGQGPQFIFQYYEEEERQRGNFPDRFSGHQFPNYSSELNVNALLLGDSALYLCASSLALPSYGYTFGSGTRLTVV.

To note about this clonotype: Sequence at one end of the junction differs from germline and may be a read error. This sequence joins TRBV7-2 and TRBJ1-6; D is unresolved. Germline V gene lookup returns CDR1 SGHTA and CDR2 FQGNSA. The CDR3 totals 16 residues. The CDR3 is CASSADQPVYNSPHHF. Written as DNA, the CDR3 is TGTGCCAGCAGCGCCGATCAACCCGTCTATAATTCACCCCACCACTTT. Supplemented by reference TRBV7-2 and TRBJ1-6, the full variable domain reads GAGVSQSPSNKVTEKGKDVELRCDPISGHTALYWYRQSLGQGLEFLIYFQGNSAPDKSGLPSDRFSAERTGGSVSTLTIQRTQQEDSAVYLCASSADQPVYNSPHHFGNGTRLTVT.